These T cell receptor beta chains were read from a single sample in a study of blood T cells in healthy people across ages. TCRdb redid the calling of the 5' RACE reads with MiXCR, one entry per CDR3 protein. The sample lists 650,000 to 700,000 distinct CDR3 sequences, 40% to 65% occurring once. The sequenced material came from blood. The receptors were sampled from a woman at least 80 years old in good health. Each CDR3 is given with its conserved first and last residue. The D gene is left open where the match is weak. Not all rows give a size; the values are once, few, many and, for expanded clones, a class.

>TRBV20-1|TRBJ2-5|many|-|10
TGCAGTGCTGGTGGGTGGGACCAGTACTTC
CSAGGWDQYF
>TRBV7-2|TRBJ2-3|-|TRBD2|19
TGTGCCAGCAGCATTTTTGGCCTCGCACTAGCGAGATACACAGATACGCAGTATTTT
CASSIFGLALARYTDTQYF
>TRBV24-1|TRBJ2-3|-|-|15
TGTGCCACCAGTGACCCAGGTCCGCCCACAGATACGCAGTATTTT
CATSDPGPPTDTQYF
>TRBV30|TRBJ2-1|many|-|12
TGTGCCTGGAGTCCCCAATATGGTGAGCAGTTCTTC
CAWSPQYGEQFF
>TRBV28|TRBJ2-1|many|-|18
TGTGCCAGCAGTTTCCCCGCGAGGGCGATAAGCTCCTACAATGAGCAGTTCTTC
CASSFPARAISSYNEQFF
>TRBV29-1|TRBJ2-5|-|TRBD1|14
TGCAGCGCAACCGGGACAGGGAAGGGGGAGACCCAGTACTTC
CSATGTGKGETQYF
>TRBV4-1|TRBJ2-1|few|-|15
TGCGCCAGCAGCCAAGACTCCTACTCCTACAATGAGCAGTTCTTC
CASSQDSYSYNEQFF
>TRBV25-1|TRBJ2-4|-|TRBD2|19
TGTGCCAGCAGTGAAGGGGTCGGGACTAGCGGGCTAGCCAAAAACATTCAGTACTTC
CASSEGVGTSGLAKNIQYF
>TRBV5-1|TRBJ2-7|-|-|14
TGCGCCAGCAGCTTGGGTGTGGAAGCAGACGAGCAGTACTTC
CASSLGVEADEQYF
>TRBV20-1|TRBJ2-7|-|-|13
TGCAGTGCGCCCACCTGGAGGAGGTACGAGCAGTACTTC
CSAPTWRRYEQYF
>TRBV2|TRBJ2-5|few|-|13
TGTGCCAGCAGTCCTGAACAGCAAGAGACCCAGTACTTC
CASSPEQQETQYF
>TRBV6-6|TRBJ1-1|-|-|13
TGTGCCCGCAGTACCGACAGTTGCACTGAAGCTTTCTTT
CARSTDSCTEAFF
>TRBV12-3/TRBV12-4|TRBJ2-3|many|-|13
TGTGCCAGCGAACAGTTGGGGAACGGCAGGCAGTATTTT
CASEQLGNGRQYF
>TRBV4-2|TRBJ2-1|-|-|19
TGTGCCAGCAGCCGGGAACAGGGCCATAGCGGACGCTCCTACAATGAGCAGTTCTTC
CASSREQGHSGRSYNEQFF
>TRBV7-3|TRBJ2-1|once|-|12
TGTGCCAGCAGTCTACGGCGGGGCGAGCAGTTCTTC
CASSLRRGEQFF
>TRBV14|TRBJ1-6|-|TRBD1|15
TGTGCCAGCAGCCAGGTTACCGGGACAGCCTCACCCCTCCACTTT
CASSQVTGTASPLHF
>TRBV7-2|TRBJ1-3|once|-|16
TGTGCCAGCAGCCAGCATCGGGTTCCCTCTGGAAACACCATATATTTT
CASSQHRVPSGNTIYF
>TRBV7-2|TRBJ2-1|-|TRBD2|15
TGTGCCAGCAGCTCGGGACTAGCGGTTTTCGATGAGCAGTTCTTC
CASSSGLAVFDEQFF
>TRBV4-2|TRBJ2-7|-|TRBD1|15
TGTGCCAGCAGCCAAGATGGGCAGGGGGACCACGAGCAGTACTTC
CASSQDGQGDHEQYF
>TRBV7-2|TRBJ1-1|-|-|15
TGTGCCAGCAGCGTATTCTCCGGGGGTGTCACTGAAGCTTTCTTT
CASSVFSGGVTEAFF
>TRBV18|TRBJ1-6|-|-|20
TGTGCCAGCTCACCAGGCCCCTCACAGGATGTAAGCTCCTATAATTCACCCCTCCACTTT
CASSPGPSQDVSSYNSPLHF
>TRBV4-1|TRBJ2-4|once|TRBD2|16
TGCGCCAGCAGCCAATTTGTAGCGGGATCGTCGTACATTCAGTACTTC
CASSQFVAGSSYIQYF
>TRBV27|TRBJ2-7|-|TRBD2|18
TGTGCCAGCAGTTTTGGTGCTGGACTAGCGGAAGGGACTCATGAGCAGTACTTC
CASSFGAGLAEGTHEQYF
>TRBV6-1|TRBJ1-1|few|-|14
TGTGCCAGCAGTGGTGAGGTCAGCGGAGGTGAAGCTTTCTTT
CASSGEVSGGEAFF
>TRBV6-1|TRBJ2-7|-|-|14
TGTGCCAGCAGTGTGGGCAGGGCCACCTACGAGCAGTACTTC
CASSVGRATYEQYF
>TRBV3-1|TRBJ1-2|many|-|13
TGTGCCAGCAGCCAAGGAGGGGCCTATGGCTACACCTTC
CASSQGGAYGYTF
>TRBV28|TRBJ1-2|-|-|14
TGTGCCAGCAGTTTATTGGTCAGGGCTCATGGCTACACCTTC
CASSLLVRAHGYTF
>TRBV7-3|TRBJ2-1|-|TRBD1|19
TGTACCAGCAGCTCTATGGGATCCTCGGGACAGGGGTTAAGGAATGAGCAGTTCTTC
CTSSSMGSSGQGLRNEQFF
>TRBV7-6|TRBJ2-7|many|-|13
TGTGCCAGCAGCCGCGCTCGGGATTACGAGCAGTACTTC
CASSRARDYEQYF
>TRBV5-1|TRBJ2-5|-|TRBD1|15
TGCGCCAGCACGACAGGGGAGATTTACCAAGAGACCCAGTACTTC
CASTTGEIYQETQYF
>TRBV15|TRBJ1-1|-|-|13
TGTGCCACCAGCAAGGCATTGAGCACTGAAGCTTTCTTT
CATSKALSTEAFF
>TRBV24-1|TRBJ2-4|-|-|12
TGTGCCACCAGTGATAGGGGTGGAGAGCAGTACTTC
CATSDRGGEQYF
>TRBV4-2|TRBJ2-5|-|-|17
TGTGCCAGCAGCCAAAGGGGCCGGGACGCAGAGCAAGAGACCCAGTACTTC
CASSQRGRDAEQETQYF
>TRBV27|TRBJ2-4|many|-|13
TGTGCCAGCCGCCGCCTTGGCTCGAACATTCAGTACTTC
CASRRLGSNIQYF
>TRBV7-2|TRBJ2-5|many|-|11
TGTGCCAGCAGCTTATATGAGACCCAGTACTTC
CASSLYETQYF
>TRBV7-8|TRBJ1-5|once|-|18
TGTGCCAGCAGCTTCTACCAGCCCGCAGGTTATAGCAATCAGCCCCAGCATTTT
CASSFYQPAGYSNQPQHF
>TRBV29-1|TRBJ2-6|-|-|17
TGCAGCGTGAAAGGGGCATCTCTTAGCTCTGGGGCCAACGTCCTGACTTTC
CSVKGASLSSGANVLTF
>TRBV15|TRBJ1-5|-|-|14
TGTGCCACCAGCCCCGAATATAGCAATCAGCCCCAGCATTTT
CATSPEYSNQPQHF
>TRBV6-5|TRBJ2-3|-|-|14
TGTGCCAGCAGTAGAGGGAGATACACAGATACGCAGTATTTT
CASSRGRYTDTQYF
>TRBV12-3/TRBV12-4|TRBJ1-4|few|-|14
TGTGCCAGCAGTTTGGGCCACACCAATGAAAAACTGTTTTTT
CASSLGHTNEKLFF
>TRBV3-1|TRBJ2-7|many|-|16
TGTGCCAGCAGCCAAGATTGGTTCGGGGGCTCCTACGAGCAGTACTTC
CASSQDWFGGSYEQYF
>TRBV29-1|TRBJ2-5|many|TRBD2|13
TGCAGCGTTGAAGTGTCGGGAGGGGAGACCCAGTACTTC
CSVEVSGGETQYF
>TRBV20-1|TRBJ1-2|few|-|13
TGCAGTGCTAGGACGGTTCTGAACTATGGCTACACCTTC
CSARTVLNYGYTF
>TRBV5-1|TRBJ1-4|-|-|15
TGCGCCAGCAGCTTGGACCCCGGCGGGCGGGAAAAACTGTTTTTT
CASSLDPGGREKLFF
>TRBV5-1|TRBJ2-1|-|TRBD2|14
TGCGCCAGCAGCCTGGGGACTACGTCCAATGAGCAGTTCTTC
CASSLGTTSNEQFF
>TRBV11-2|TRBJ2-1|-|-|15
TGTGCCAGCAGCTTAGATCGGGCCCCGAGCAATGAGCAGTTCTTC
CASSLDRAPSNEQFF
>TRBV5-1|TRBJ1-2|few|TRBD1|14
TGCGCCAGCAGCTTGGCGGGGACAGCCTATGGCTACACCTTC
CASSLAGTAYGYTF
>TRBV5-1|TRBJ1-4|-|TRBD1|14
TGCGCCAGCAGCTTCGGACAGGGGAATGAAAAACTGTTTTTT
CASSFGQGNEKLFF
>TRBV10-3|TRBJ2-3|many|-|17
TGTGCCATCAGTGAGTCGAATCCAGGAAGAGGTACAGATACGCAGTATTTT
CAISESNPGRGTDTQYF